These T cell receptor beta chains were read from a single sample in a study of CXCR3-negative and CXCR3-positive naive CD8 T cells. From the 5' RACE reads, TCRdb lists one entry per CDR3 protein and no DNA. The sample data list 85,000 to 130,000 distinct CDR3 sequences. The source material was naive CXCR3+ CD8+ T cells from blood. All receptors come from a human donor in good health. Some clones in this sample may be carry-over from other donors' samples. Both conserved end residues are part of each CDR3.

J gene: TRBJ2-5
V gene: TRBV20-1
CDR3 protein: CSALTSGRHKETQYF

J gene: TRBJ1-1
V gene: TRBV7-9
CDR3 protein: CASSYRTEAFF

J gene: TRBJ1-1
V gene: TRBV7-8
CDR3 protein: CASSFLAETVNTEAFF

J gene: TRBJ2-1
V gene: TRBV29-1
CDR3 protein: CSVELTFNNEQFF

J gene: TRBJ2-7
V gene: TRBV12-3/TRBV12-4
CDR3 protein: CASSTGLAEAYEQYF

J gene: TRBJ2-1
V gene: TRBV29-1
CDR3 protein: CSVEGLAGVEFF

J gene: TRBJ2-1
V gene: TRBV7-3
CDR3 protein: CASSPDSGYNEQFF

J gene: TRBJ2-7
V gene: TRBV21-1
CDR3 protein: CASSKKTKIGQSYEQYF

J gene: TRBJ1-3
V gene: TRBV7-2
CDR3 protein: CASSLGPGTMNTIYF

J gene: TRBJ2-1
V gene: TRBV2
CDR3 protein: CASSVSGPSYNEQFF

J gene: TRBJ2-2
V gene: TRBV11-3
CDR3 protein: CASLERGAYGGELFF

J gene: TRBJ2-5
V gene: TRBV7-9
CDR3 protein: CASSLLAARRETQYF

J gene: TRBJ2-2
V gene: TRBV13
CDR3 protein: CASSPRQGAPGELFF

J gene: TRBJ2-6
V gene: TRBV3-1
CDR3 protein: CASSQAGLWANVLTF

J gene: TRBJ2-7
V gene: TRBV7-2
CDR3 protein: CASSPPSYEQYF

J gene: TRBJ2-2
V gene: TRBV4-1
CDR3 protein: CASSQQFLSTGELFF

J gene: TRBJ2-3
V gene: TRBV6-6
CDR3 protein: CASSYWGLAGELYTDTQYF

J gene: TRBJ2-3
V gene: TRBV6-5
CDR3 protein: CAVGGASGYTDTQYF

J gene: TRBJ2-6
V gene: TRBV7-9
CDR3 protein: CASSPGRTGSSSGANVLTF

J gene: TRBJ2-1
V gene: TRBV10-3
CDR3 protein: CAISETSGYNEQFF

J gene: TRBJ1-1
V gene: TRBV9
CDR3 protein: CASSAFGGAPGAEAFF

J gene: TRBJ2-7
V gene: TRBV20-1
CDR3 protein: CSASPTGSYEQYF